Listed here is a single TCR beta chain. Germline V gene sequence: CDR1 GTSNPN, CDR2 SVGIG (reference sequence). This CDR3 comprises 15 residues. Trimming stripped 0 bases from V and 2 bases from J, with 11 bases between. Authors' data handling: Researchers report that nucleated cell counts were estimated from reference gene primer amplification. The protocol was immunoSEQ multiplex PCR, while the TCRdb copy is restricted to in-frame clones and leaves out a portion. D and trimming were read from the DNA, whereas the V and J calls and clone size are those reported in that table. This sample has 80,000 to 100,000 clones; 80% occur once, and the top ten carry roughly 19%. The sample belongs to a study of blood T cell repertoires in COVID-19. Study as a whole: Nucleic acid was either cDNA or gDNA, and it came from T cells, B-cell-depleted T cells, or PBMCs.

The chain combines TRBV30 with TRBJ1-5; possible D gene TRBD1, 6 bases. The sequenced material came from peripheral blood. The source of this sequence is a human donor in a cohort sampled during active COVID-19. This chain's CDR3 is CAWSVGGSGNQPQHF. Here the CDR3 DNA reads TGTGCCTGGAGTGTAGGGGGTTCGGGCAATCAGCCCCAGCATTTT.